Shown below are 26 T cell receptor beta chains from a single sample sequenced in a study of OX40 agonist ivuxolimab in advanced cancers. Using immunoSEQ multiplex PCR, the repertoire was profiled, and TCRdb retains in-frame clones only, with some absent. The table includes 65,000 to 85,000 clones, roughly 90% detected once. The sample in question was CD4+ or CD8+ T cells sorted from blood, obtained in a trial of the OX40 agonist ivuxolimab. These receptors came from an adult with an advanced solid tumor such as melanoma, head and neck, liver or kidney cancer.

This chain links TRBV9 with TRBJ2-5; possibly TRBD1 or TRBD2 for D (5 bases each). Germline values: CDR1 SGDLS, CDR2 YYNGEE. This CDR3 region has 16 residues. Trimming cost V 0 bases and J 4 bases, with 16 bases left between them. In DNA, the CDR3 is TGTGCCAGCAGCGTAGGGTCTCGGCAGGGACGAGAGACCCAGTACTTC. As protein: CASSVGSRQGRETQYF.

V and J are TRBV5-6 and TRBJ2-7, with TRBD1 identical over 9 bases. The CDR3 is made up of 14 amino acids. Germline assignment: CDR1 SGHDT and CDR2 YYEEEE. V lost 4 bases, J lost 6 bases, and 8 bases stayed unmatched. For the CDR3, the DNA is TGTGCCAGCAGCGTGACAGGGGGTATTCCCGAGCAGTACTTC. Translating gives CASSVTGGIPEQYF.

The V and J genes are TRBV9 and TRBJ2-1; the match to TRBD2 covers 10 bases. Looked up from germline, CDR1 is SGDLS and CDR2 is YYNGEE. Trimming at V came to 3 bases and at J to 11 bases, leaving 8 bases not matched to a gene. The CDR3 has 14 amino acids. CDR3 sequence reads: CASSGLAGVEKQFF. CDR3 in DNA: TGTGCCAGCAGCGGGCTAGCGGGGGTCGAGAAGCAGTTCTTC.

By share of the sample, this clone is medium-sized. This specimen includes other DNA sequences encoding the same CDR3. The V and J genes are TRBV6-4 and TRBJ2-3, with TRBD2 matching over 10 bases. Germline CDR1 MRHNA, CDR2 SNTAGT. V dropped 2 bases and J dropped 1; count of bases not matched to a gene: 0. The CDR3 is made up of 15 amino acids. The CDR3 spells CASSDGTSGTDTQYF. The CDR3 region has the DNA TGTGCCAGCAGTGACGGGACTAGCGGCACAGATACGCAGTATTTT.

This chain joins TRBV27 and TRBJ2-5, with D hard to call. The ends were cut back, 5 bases at V and 1 base at J, with 11 bases in the middle. The CDR3 has 14 amino acids. Germline CDR1 is MNHEY and CDR2 is SMNVEV (reference sequence). The CDR3 coding sequence is TGTGCCAGCAGTCCTGGGTGGGGCCAAGAGACCCAGTACTTC. Its translation: CASSPGWGQETQYF.

This chain links TRBV9 with TRBJ2-1; the D gene is possibly TRBD2 (6 bases). The germline V and J ends were trimmed by 3 bases and 1 base, with 11 bases remaining between them. In germline, CDR1 is SGDLS, CDR2 YYNGEE. This CDR3 has 15 amino acids. The CDR3 DNA sequence: TGTGCCAGCAGCGAGTGGGGGACTTCCTACAATGAGCAGTTCTTC. It translates to CASSEWGTSYNEQFF.

This chain links TRBV5-1 with TRBJ2-1, with D possibly being TRBD1 or TRBD2 (6 bases each). This CDR3 contains 11 residues. Germline lookup yields CDR1 SGHRS and CDR2 YFSETQ. Trimming left V 2 bases short and J 12 bases short, with 9 bases between. CDR3 in amino acids: CASSFGGGQFF. The CDR3 DNA reads TGCGCCAGCAGCTTCGGGGGCGGGCAGTTCTTC.

This clone was seen ten or more times. The CDR3 region has the DNA TGTGCCAGCAGCTTAGGGTGGCTTGAGTTCGGAAACACCATATATTTT. Its translation is CASSLGWLEFGNTIYF. The genes are TRBV7-9 and TRBJ1-3; D remains unclear. Looked up from germline, CDR1 is SEHNR and CDR2 is FQNEAQ (reference sequence). Trimming took off 1 base at V and 4 bases at J, with 14 bases between the two ends. There are 16 residues in the CDR3.

The V and J genes are TRBV7-6 and TRBJ1-1, with TRBD1 identical over 9 bases. The CDR3 totals 17 residues. Germline CDR1 and CDR2: SGHVS and FNYEAQ. After removal of 5 bases from V and 5 bases from J, the junction contained 15 bases not matched to a gene. The CDR3 DNA sequence: TGTGCCAGCAGCCCAGAGAGACAGGGGGATTGGAAAACTGAAGCTTTCTTT. This sequence encodes CASSPERQGDWKTEAFF. Supplemented by reference TRBV7-6 and TRBJ1-1, the full variable domain reads GAGVSQSPRYKVTKRGQDVALRCDPISGHVSLYWYRQALGQGPEFLTYFNYEAQQDKSGLPNDRFSAERPEGSISTLTIQRTEQRDSAMYRCASSPERQGDWKTEAFFGQGTRLTVV.

J is TRBJ2-3 and V is TRBV6-6, with D unresolved. The germline V and J ends were trimmed by 1 base and 0 bases, with 8 bases remaining between them. CDR3 length: 15 amino acids. Germline-derived CDR1 and CDR2 are MNHNY and SVGAGI (reference sequence). The CDR3 nucleotides read TGTGCCAGCAGTTACTATACAAGCAGCACAGATACGCAGTATTTT. Protein product: CASSYYTSSTDTQYF.

The table lists this clone with a count of one. V and J are TRBV12-5 and TRBJ2-7; D is ambiguous. Looked up from germline, CDR1 is LGHNT and CDR2 is FRNRAP. This CDR3 is built from 12 residues. The V end lost 7 bases, the J end lost 9 bases, and 16 bases lay between the germline ends. CDR3 nucleotide sequence: TGTGCTAGTGCCTCGGACCCTATTGTGCAGTACTTC. It translates to CASASDPIVQYF.

This chain connects TRBV27 to TRBJ1-1; 7 positions agree with TRBD1. The trim removed 5 bases at V and 0 bases at J, leaving 6 bases unmatched. CDR3 length: 15 amino acids. In germline, CDR1 is MNHEY, CDR2 SMNVEV (reference sequence). The CDR3 sequence is CASSLGTVMNTEAFF. CDR3 nucleotide sequence: TGTGCCAGCAGTCTCGGGACAGTAATGAACACTGAAGCTTTCTTT.

CDR3 amino acids: CAAGGSPRGQYF. CDR3 nucleotide sequence: TGTGCCGCGGGCGGTTCTCCAAGGGGGCAGTACTTC. The chain links TRBV19 to TRBJ2-7; D is tentatively TRBD1 or TRBD2 (5 bases each). The germline V gene encodes CDR1 LNHDA and CDR2 SQIVND (reference sequence). Trimming cost V 11 bases and J 9 bases, with 20 bases left between them. CDR3 length equals 12 residues.

The chain carries TRBV9 and TRBJ1-2; D not certain. Germline V gene data show CDR1 as SGDLS and CDR2 as YYNGEE. The CDR3 contains 12 residues. The V gene lost 4 bases and the J gene lost 4 bases, with 8 bases spanning the gap. As DNA, the CDR3 is TGTGCCAGCAGCTCGGCCGTCTATGGCTACACCTTC. Translating gives CASSSAVYGYTF.

The J gene is TRBJ2-7, the V gene TRBV29-1, with 9 nucleotides matching TRBD1. The CDR3 contains 12 residues. Germline loops: CDR1 SQVTM, CDR2 ANQGSEA. CDR3 sequence reads: CSIVGQGYEQYF. Written as DNA, the CDR3 is TGCAGTATTGTGGGACAGGGTTACGAGCAGTACTTC.

The CDR3 sequence: CASSRGTGRSTEAFF. The CDR3 DNA is TGTGCCAGCAGCCGAGGCACAGGTCGAAGCACTGAAGCTTTCTTT. This rearrangement joins TRBV6-5 to TRBJ1-1; TRBD1 might be the D (5 bases). V was clipped by 6 bases and J by 4 bases, with 18 bases between them. The CDR3 extends over 15 amino acids. Germline V gene data show CDR1 as MNHEY and CDR2 as SVGAGI.

The rearrangement links TRBV5-1 to TRBJ2-2, with 9 bases lining up with TRBD1. From germline, CDR1 is SGHRS and CDR2 YFSETQ. This CDR3 spans 15 amino acids. Trimming removed 4 bases from V and 1 base from J; junction bases left unmatched: 2. CDR3 DNA: TGCGCCAGCAGCGAGACAGGGGGGAACACCGGGGAGCTGTTTTTT. It is translated as CASSETGGNTGELFF. Looking up the rest from reference TRBV5-1 and TRBJ2-2 gives the full variable domain: KAGVTQTPRYLIKTRGQQVTLSCSPISGHRSVSWYQQTPGQGLQFLFEYFSETQRNKGNFPGRFSGRQFSNSRSEMNVSTLELGDSALYLCASSETGGNTGELFFGEGSRLTVL.

This sequence joins TRBV15 and TRBJ2-2, with a possible D match to TRBD2 (5 bases). The germline V gene encodes CDR1 LNHNV and CDR2 YYDKDF (reference sequence). V was pared by 0 bases and J by 4 bases, with 12 bases between. The CDR3 sequence is 16 residues long. For the CDR3, the DNA is TGTGCCACCAGCAGAGAGAGAGGGATTCCCACCGGGGAGCTGTTTTTT. Translating it yields CATSRERGIPTGELFF.

The J gene is TRBJ2-7, the V gene TRBV13, with D perhaps matching TRBD1 (5 bases). The CDR3 contains 15 residues. V lost 6 bases, J lost 2 bases, and 17 bases lay in between. The V gene's germline CDR1 is PRHDT and CDR2 FYEKMQ (reference sequence). The CDR3 region has the DNA TGTGCCAGCAGTCCCGGGCGAGACAGACCCTACGAGCAGTACTTC. This sequence encodes CASSPGRDRPYEQYF.

The rearrangement joins TRBV7-9 to TRBJ2-7; 9 bases are shared with TRBD1. The J segment lost 4 bases and the V segment lost 6 bases, leaving 4 bases of the junction unmatched. The CDR3 consists of 13 residues. Germline V gene sequence: CDR1 SEHNR, CDR2 FQNEAQ (reference sequence). CDR3 in amino acids: CASRDRGRYEQYF. CDR3 bases: TGTGCCAGCAGGGACAGGGGTAGATACGAGCAGTACTTC.

The rearrangement uses TRBV13 and TRBJ1-5; 8 bases are shared with TRBD1. V lost 0 bases and J lost 2; bases outside the gene matches: 0. This CDR3 has 15 residues. Germline CDR1 and CDR2: PRHDT and FYEKMQ (reference sequence). The CDR3 nucleotides read TGTGCCAGCAGCTTAGGGGGACAGGGCAATCAGCCCCAGCATTTT. As protein: CASSLGGQGNQPQHF.

The chain links TRBV30 to TRBJ1-5, with 10 bases aligning to TRBD1. CDR1 and CDR2 (germline): GTSNPN, SVGIG (reference sequence). V lost 3 bases, J lost 7 bases, and 6 bases stayed unmatched. The CDR3 is 14 residues long. CDR3 amino acids: CAWSGTGVGQPQHF. The DNA of the CDR3 is TGTGCCTGGAGCGGGACAGGGGTTGGCCAGCCCCAGCATTTT.

This clone was seen just once. The chain has TRBV9 and TRBJ1-1; 11 bases are a match to TRBD1. The germline CDR1 and CDR2 sequences are SGDLS and YYNGEE. The V segment lost 2 bases and the J segment 5 bases; nucleotides outside the gene matches: 5. The CDR3 has 15 amino acids. The CDR3 region is CASSVTGTGGTEAFF. As DNA, the CDR3 is TGTGCCAGCAGCGTTACCGGGACAGGGGGTACTGAAGCTTTCTTT.

The chain uses TRBV28 and TRBJ2-2, with D possibly being TRBD2 (6 bases). The CDR3 consists of 17 residues. Trimming cost V 6 bases and J 0 bases, with 17 bases left between them. Germline V gene data show CDR1 as MDHEN and CDR2 as SYDVKM. The CDR3 region is CASRAARDSPNTGELFF. DNA for the CDR3: TGTGCCAGCAGGGCCGCCCGGGACTCTCCGAACACCGGGGAGCTGTTTTTT.

The chain links TRBV11-1 to TRBJ1-1, with D unresolved. The germline V and J ends were trimmed by 3 bases and 1 base, with 18 bases remaining between them. CDR3 length: 17 residues. CDR1 and CDR2 from the germline V gene are SGHAT and FQDESV (reference sequence). The CDR3 DNA is TGTGCCAGCAGCTTGGATGGTAAGCGACCGGAGAACACTGAAGCTTTCTTT. Amino acids: CASSLDGKRPENTEAFF. Complete variable domain (other parts from reference TRBV11-1 and TRBJ1-1): EAEVAQSPRYKITEKSQAVAFWCDPISGHATLYWYRQILGQGPELLVQFQDESVVDDSQLPKDRFSAERLKGVDSTLKIQPAELGDSAMYLCASSLDGKRPENTEAFFGQGTRLTVV.

The V call is TRBV4-3, the J call TRBJ2-5, with D possibly matching TRBD2 (6 bases). This CDR3 comprises 17 residues. The V end was cut by 0 bases, the J end by 6 bases, with 20 bases between. Per germline, CDR1 LGHNA and CDR2 YSLEER. In nucleotides, the CDR3 is TGCGCCAGCAGCCAAGAGAGACTAGGCGGAGAGCGAAAGACCCAGTACTTC. Amino acids: CASSQERLGGERKTQYF.